The T cell receptor (beta chain) under discussion was sequenced for a study of blood T cells in healthy people across ages. General study results and limits: Total diversity from one million sequenced T cells was likely underestimated.

With 6 bases removed from V and 7 bases from J, the gap between germline ends came to 8 bases. This CDR3 has 10 residues. Germline lookup yields CDR1 SQVTM and CDR2 ANQGSEA. Together with a sample-barcoded 5' primer, a J-beta primer mix was included in a second PCR lasting roughly 6 to 12 cycles. TCRdb reprocessed the 5' RACE reads via MiXCR and lists one record per CDR3 protein. Of over 1,500,000 distinct CDR3 sequences listed, 40% to 55% are singletons. Concerning this clonotype: Antigen: not known.

This TCR was recovered from a woman aged 40 to 50 in good health. The sample taken for sequencing was blood. The gene calls are TRBV29-1 and TRBJ2-3, with a weak D call TRBD2 (5 bases). The DNA for the CDR3 is TGCAGCGTGCCGGGGAATACGCAGTATTTT. Amino acid sequence: CSVPGNTQYF.